A selection of T cell receptor beta chains follows, all from one sample in a study of radiotherapy plus CTLA-4 blockade in lung cancer. Measured with immunoSEQ multiplex PCR; TCRdb has only the in-frame clones, and not every one. The repertoire holds 53,000 or so clones, with 80% to 90% as singletons. The source was peripheral blood, collected from a patient treated with radiotherapy plus ipilimumab. Receptors were obtained from a human donor with non-small cell lung cancer that progressed on radiotherapy plus ipilimumab. Some clones in this sample may be carry-over from other donors' samples. CDR3s include the opening cysteine and the closing phenylalanine or tryptophan. The D gene is left open where the match is weak. Some rows mark clone size as missing; the rest say once, few, many or name a class of expanded clone.

size,D,V,J,DNA,CDR3
NA,TRBD1,TRBV11-2,TRBJ2-5,TGTGCCAGCAGCTTACAGGGGGCAGAGACCCAGTACTTC,CASSLQGAETQYF
once,TRBD2,TRBV2,TRBJ2-3,TGTGCCAGCCCTAGCGGGAGCTATAGTGCAGATACGCAGTATTTT,CASPSGSYSADTQYF
NA,TRBD1,TRBV29-1,TRBJ2-7,TGCAGCGGAAGGGACAGGAACTCCTACGAGCAGTACTTC,CSGRDRNSYEQYF
NA,NA,TRBV30,TRBJ2-6,TGTGCCTGGAAGAGGGGGGGGCTCGCAGATCGAACCAACGTCCTGACTTTC,CAWKRGGLADRTNVLTF
once,NA,TRBV10-1,TRBJ2-1,TGCGCCAGCAGTGAAAGGGGCGAAGATGAGCAGTTCTTC,CASSERGEDEQFF
once,NA,TRBV19,TRBJ2-7,TGTGCCAGCCTGGTACAGGCCGACGAGCAGTACTTC,CASLVQADEQYF
NA,NA,TRBV4-3,TRBJ1-1,TGCGCCAGCAGCCAAGATTACGGCGGCAGAGACTACGCTGAAGCTTTCTTT,CASSQDYGGRDYAEAFF
NA,TRBD1,TRBV13,TRBJ2-2,TGTGCCAGCAGCCCACTGGGACAGGGGACCGGGGAGCTGTTTTTT,CASSPLGQGTGELFF
NA,NA,TRBV28,TRBJ2-2,TGTGCCAGCAGTCGACCGGGAGCCCGCACCGGGGAGCTGTTTTTT,CASSRPGARTGELFF
NA,NA,TRBV5-1,TRBJ2-2,TGCGCCAGCAGCTTGGGACTAGGGAACACCGGGGAGCTGTTTTTT,CASSLGLGNTGELFF
NA,NA,TRBV11-2,TRBJ1-2,TGTGCCAGCAGCTTAGATCTGGCGAACCCGGGGGGCTACACCTTC,CASSLDLANPGGYTF
NA,NA,TRBV12-5,TRBJ1-2,TGTGCTAGTGGTCCAACCTTCTCGGGGGTAAACTATGGCTACACCTTC,CASGPTFSGVNYGYTF
once,NA,TRBV4-2,TRBJ2-7,TGTGCCAGCAGCCAGAATGGGCGCTACGAGCAGTACTTC,CASSQNGRYEQYF
NA,TRBD1,TRBV28,TRBJ1-2,TGTGCCAGCAGTTTACCCGGACAGGGAGGGAACTATGGCTACACCTTC,CASSLPGQGGNYGYTF
NA,TRBD1,TRBV18,TRBJ2-7,TGTGCCAGCTCACCACCGCGGACAGGGGACGAGCAGTACTTC,CASSPPRTGDEQYF
NA,TRBD2,TRBV7-6,TRBJ2-1,TGTGCCAGCAGCTTAGAAGGACTAGCGGGGTCCTACAATGAGCAGTTCTTC,CASSLEGLAGSYNEQFF
once,TRBD1,TRBV7-8,TRBJ1-2,TGTGCCAGCAGCACGGACAGGGGTTCCTATGGCTACACCTTC,CASSTDRGSYGYTF
NA,NA,TRBV5-6,TRBJ1-5,TGTGCCAGCAGTTCCGTCCTTTATGGCAATCAGCCCCAGCATTTT,CASSSVLYGNQPQHF
NA,TRBD1,TRBV4-1,TRBJ1-4,TGCGCCAGCAGCCAAGGCCCGGGACAGGGGTCCTCCGGGGTTGAACTGTTTTTT,CASSQGPGQGSSGVELFF
medium-sized,TRBD1,TRBV13,TRBJ2-7,TGTGCCAGCAGCTTGGCGGACAGGTGGCACGAGCAGTACTTC,CASSLADRWHEQYF
NA,NA,TRBV27,TRBJ2-1,TGTGCCAGCAGTTTAGGAGGAGGCCCCTACAATGAGCAGTTCTTC,CASSLGGGPYNEQFF
NA,TRBD2,TRBV5-1,TRBJ2-3,TGCGCCAGCAGCTTGGAAAGGACTAGTAGGGCAGATACGCAGTATTTT,CASSLERTSRADTQYF
NA,TRBD2,TRBV25-1,TRBJ2-3,TGTGCCAGCAGTATAAGCGGGAGCGTCGATACGCAGTATTTT,CASSISGSVDTQYF
NA,TRBD1,TRBV10-3,TRBJ2-7,TGTGCCATCACTCCGGGACAGGGGGCATACGAGCAGTACTTC,CAITPGQGAYEQYF
NA,NA,TRBV29-1,TRBJ2-6,TGCAGCGTTGAATCAGGGGCTGGGGCCAACGTCCTGACTTTC,CSVESGAGANVLTF
NA,NA,TRBV7-2,TRBJ2-7,TGTGCCAGCAGCTTCACGATCGGGGACGAGCAGTACTTC,CASSFTIGDEQYF
NA,NA,TRBV9,TRBJ2-7,TGTGCCAGCCCCCTAGGGCTAGCTAACGAGCAGTACTTC,CASPLGLANEQYF
NA,TRBD2,TRBV4-1,TRBJ2-3,TGCGCCAGCAGCCAAATCCCTAGCGGAGATACGCAGTATTTT,CASSQIPSGDTQYF
NA,TRBD1,TRBV18,TRBJ2-3,TGTGCCAGCTCACCAATAGAGGGGGCGGAAGATACGCAGTATTTT,CASSPIEGAEDTQYF
NA,NA,TRBV5-6,TRBJ2-1,TGTGCCAGCCTTGTGGACAGCCTTTGGAATGAGCAGTTCTTC,CASLVDSLWNEQFF
NA,NA,TRBV7-6,TRBJ2-7,TGTGCCAGCAGCTTAGCTAGGGGCCACGAGCAGTACTTC,CASSLARGHEQYF
NA,NA,TRBV10-1,TRBJ2-2,TGCGCCAGCTCGGTGGGGGGTAACACCGGGGAGCTGTTTTTT,CASSVGGNTGELFF
NA,NA,TRBV1,TRBJ2-7,TGCACCAGCAGCCAAGAGAGGCAGTACTTC,CTSSQERQYF
NA,TRBD1,TRBV6-4,TRBJ1-6,TGTGCCAGCAGTGAACAGGGGACCTATAATTCACCCCTCCACTTT,CASSEQGTYNSPLHF
NA,NA,TRBV15,TRBJ2-7,TGTGCCACCAGCAGAGATATCGAAGGCGGCGAGCAGTACTTC,CATSRDIEGGEQYF
NA,NA,TRBV2,TRBJ2-7,TGTGCCAGCAGTAGAGGGATTTATTACGAGCAGTACTTC,CASSRGIYYEQYF
NA,TRBD2,TRBV19,TRBJ2-1,TGTGCCAGTAGTCCAAGGGGAGGGAGTTCCTACAATGAGCAGTTCTTC,CASSPRGGSSYNEQFF
once,TRBD1,TRBV27,TRBJ2-7,TGTGCCAGCAGTCCGGGACAGGGGGGTTACGAGCAGTACTTC,CASSPGQGGYEQYF
NA,TRBD2,TRBV15,TRBJ2-4,TGTGCCACCAGCTGGGGGGGGGTGGACGTAAACATTCAGTACTTC,CATSWGGVDVNIQYF
NA,NA,TRBV5-1,TRBJ2-2,TGCGCCAGCAGCCTATATAGCAGTCCCGGGGAGCTGTTTTTT,CASSLYSSPGELFF
NA,TRBD1,TRBV5-5,TRBJ1-2,TGTGCCAGCAGCATCGGACAGGGAGACTATGGCTACACCTTC,CASSIGQGDYGYTF
NA,NA,TRBV27,TRBJ2-7,TGTGCCAGCAGTGGGACTTCCTGCGAGCAGTACTTC,CASSGTSCEQYF
NA,TRBD1,TRBV7-9,TRBJ2-3,TGTGCCAGCAGCCCTACCGGGACAGTTAGCACAGATACGCAGTATTTT,CASSPTGTVSTDTQYF
NA,NA,TRBV10-2,TRBJ1-1,TGCGCCAGCAGTGAGTGGGGGGGTGACGACACTGAAGCTTTCTTT,CASSEWGGDDTEAFF
NA,NA,TRBV6-6,TRBJ1-6,TGTGCCAGCAGCCGATTTGAGGGCCTAATCCCACCCCTCCACTTT,CASSRFEGLIPPLHF
NA,NA,TRBV28,TRBJ2-7,TGTGCCAGCAGTTTCGTCAGATTTCCCTACGAGCAGTACTTC,CASSFVRFPYEQYF
NA,NA,TRBV11-2,TRBJ1-1,TGTGCCAGCAGCGCCAGACCGGGGACTGAAGCTTTCTTT,CASSARPGTEAFF
NA,TRBD2,TRBV7-3,TRBJ2-1,TGTGCCAGCAGCCCGGGACTAGCAGGTGAGCAGTTCTTC,CASSPGLAGEQFF
once,TRBD1,TRBV9,TRBJ1-3,TGTGCCAGCAGCGTATCGGGACAGCCTACTGGAAACACCATATATTTT,CASSVSGQPTGNTIYF